This T cell receptor (beta chain) was captured by sequencing in a study of beta chain features in type 1 diabetes. Study-level information: The examined sorted cells totaled 107,917,701 across samples. Overall study results and limits: The naive, central memory and Treg TCRB repertoires looked more alike in patients than they did in healthy donors. In these data, an HLA type influence on TCRB rearrangement remained unresolved. TCRB CDR3s were moderately but significantly shorter in Type 1 diabetes patients in all four CD4+ subsets.

This clone was seen a few times. Its antigen is still unknown. Via CD45RO/CCR7/CD25/CD127/CD95/CD27, cells of the CD4+ naive, central memory, regulatory and stem cell-like memory subsets were sorted. Expressed TCRB transcripts were sequenced because the isolated RNA had all been reverse transcribed beforehand. This table comes from immunoSEQ multiplex PCR, and its TCRdb copy is limited to in-frame clones, with some not included. In the table there are around 250,000 clones, just over 20% of which are singletons. Germline CDR1 LNHDA, CDR2 SQIVND (reference sequence). The V and J ends lost 5 bases and 0 bases respectively, with 10 bases between them. The CDR3 consists of 14 residues.

The sequencing sample was made of naive CD4+ T cells from blood. This chain connects TRBV19 to TRBJ1-1; possible D gene TRBD1, 5 bases. The TCR originated in a woman aged 40 to 50 with type 1 diabetes. In nucleotides, the CDR3 is TGTGCCAGTAGTCGACAGCCCATGAACACTGAAGCTTTCTTT. Amino acids: CASSRQPMNTEAFF. The full variable domain, rest sourced from reference TRBV19 and TRBJ1-1, is DGGITQSPKYLFRKEGQNVTLSCEQNLNHDAMYWYRQDPGQGLRLIYYSQIVNDFQKGDIAEGYSVSREKKESFPLTVTSAQKNPTAFYLCASSRQPMNTEAFFGQGTRLTVV.